Presented here are 21 T cell receptor beta chains from one specimen sequenced in a study of blood T cell repertoires in COVID-19. Data came from immunoSEQ multiplex PCR; TCRdb stores just in-frame clones and leaves some out. The repertoire consists of 300,000 to 400,000 clones, with around 87% occurring once and the leading ten covering 2.3%. The material sequenced was peripheral blood. The source of these receptors is a woman aged 60-75 years with COVID-19, enrolled during active disease.

The chain couples TRBV5-6 to TRBJ1-6, with TRBD1 matching over 9 bases. In germline, CDR1 is SGHDT, CDR2 YYEEEE. This CDR3 region has 16 residues. Trimming removed 4 bases from V and 4 bases from J; junction bases left unmatched: 6. The CDR3 bases are TGTGCCAGCAGCGAAAGACAGGGGGGGTATAATTCACCCCTCCACTTT. It specifies CASSERQGGYNSPLHF. Complete variable domain (other parts from reference TRBV5-6 and TRBJ1-6): DAGVTQSPTHLIKTRGQQVTLRCSPKSGHDTVSWYQQALGQGPQFIFQYYEEEERQRGNFPDRFSGHQFPNYSSELNVNALLLGDSALYLCASSERQGGYNSPLHFGNGTRLTVT.

The chain combines TRBV9 with TRBJ2-2; D might be TRBD2 (5 bases). V was shortened by 4 bases and J by 1 base, with 8 bases between the two germline ends. CDR1 is SGDLS, CDR2 YYNGEE, per germline. The CDR3 is 14 amino acids. CDR3: CASSRTGNTGELFF. CDR3 DNA: TGTGCCAGCAGCCGGACTGGGAACACCGGGGAGCTGTTTTTT.

CDR3 DNA sequence: TGTGCCAGCAGATATTACAGGGGTGGAGGCTACACCTTC. Translating gives CASRYYRGGGYTF. The rearrangement links TRBV28 to TRBJ1-2; 7 bases fit TRBD1. The germline V gene has CDR1 MDHEN and CDR2 SYDVKM. V was pared by 6 bases and J by 8 bases, with 9 bases of the junction left unmatched. This CDR3 comprises 13 residues.

In this sample, this clone turned up a few times. The chain joins TRBV7-3 to TRBJ2-2, with D uncertain. This CDR3 is 12 amino acids long. The V and J ends lost 5 bases and 3 bases respectively, with 4 bases between them. The germline CDR1 and CDR2 sequences are SGHTA and FQGTGA. Here the CDR3 reads CASSHYTGELFF. The CDR3 nucleotides read TGTGCCAGCAGCCATTACACCGGGGAGCTGTTTTTT.

The rearrangement uses TRBV11-3 and TRBJ1-1, with D uncertain. CDR3 length equals 13 residues. V dropped 1 base and J dropped 6 bases, with 9 bases sitting between them. CDR1 and CDR2 from the germline V gene are SGHNT and YENEEA. The CDR3 protein is CASSLGTGSEAFF. In nucleotides, the CDR3 is TGTGCCAGCAGCTTAGGGACGGGATCTGAAGCTTTCTTT. Complete variable domain (other parts from reference TRBV11-3 and TRBJ1-1): EAGVVQSPRYKIIEKKQPVAFWCNPISGHNTLYWYLQNLGQGPELLIRYENEEAVDDSQLPKDRFSAERLKGVDSTLKIQPAELGDSAVYLCASSLGTGSEAFFGQGTRLTVV.

This clone showed up just a few times. DNA for the CDR3: TGTGCCAGCAGCCAAGATATAAGGGGCCCTTCCAACACTGAAGCTTTCTTT. As protein: CASSQDIRGPSNTEAFF. This sequence joins TRBV4-2 and TRBJ1-1; D may be TRBD1 (5 bases). V was trimmed by 0 bases and J by 2 bases, leaving 16 bases between them. The CDR3 covers 17 residues. Germline V gene data show CDR1 as LGHNA and CDR2 as YNFKEQ.

This chain uses TRBV6-6 with TRBJ1-4, with D uncertain. There are 14 residues in the CDR3. Germline CDR1 and CDR2: MNHNY and SVGAGI (reference sequence). V gave up 6 bases and J gave up 7 bases, with 15 bases separating them. The CDR3 DNA is TGTGCCAGCAGACTAAGAGAGACCATTGAAAAACTGTTTTTT. It translates to CASRLRETIEKLFF.

The rearrangement links TRBV12-5 to TRBJ2-7; possibly TRBD2 for D (5 bases). V was shortened by 9 bases and J by 2 bases, with 14 bases between the two germline ends. CDR1 is LGHNT, CDR2 FRNRAP, per germline. This CDR3 contains 13 residues. The CDR3 sequence: CASGAGRTYEQYF. CDR3 sequence (DNA): TGTGCTAGCGGTGCGGGCAGGACCTACGAGCAGTACTTC. The full variable domain, rest sourced from reference TRBV12-5 and TRBJ2-7, is DARVTQTPRHKVTEMGQEVTMRCQPILGHNTVFWYRQTMMQGLELLAYFRNRAPLDDSGMPKDRFSAEMPDATLATLKIQPSEPRDSAVYFCASGAGRTYEQYFGPGTRLTVT.

This clone is a singleton in its sample. The chain employs TRBV18 and TRBJ1-2; D not resolved. The ends were cut back, 0 bases at V and 8 bases at J, with 13 bases in the middle. The CDR3 has 14 amino acids. The V gene's germline CDR1 is KGHSH and CDR2 LQKENI. The DNA of the CDR3 is TGTGCCAGCTCACCACCGGCAGGCGTTAAAGGCTACACCTTC. This encodes CASSPPAGVKGYTF.

On this clone: A much larger clone lies a single base off, so this may be a read error. Other DNA sequences from this sample encode an identical CDR3 as well. The genes are TRBV12-3 or TRBV12-4 and TRBJ1-1; perhaps TRBD1 as D (5 bases). V was trimmed by 3 bases and J by 1 base, leaving 6 bases between them. The CDR3 length is 13 residues. The CDR3 sequence: CASSLTANTEAFF. The CDR3 DNA reads as TGTGCCAGCAGTTTGACAGCGAACACTGAAGCTTTCTTT.

The CDR3 DNA reads TGTGCCAGCAGCTTGGGACAGGGGAAGTCCACAGATACGCAGTATTTT. Its translation: CASSLGQGKSTDTQYF. The V call is TRBV11-1, the J call TRBJ2-3; 10 nucleotides align to TRBD1. The V segment lost 3 bases and the J segment 2 bases; nucleotides outside the gene matches: 5. The CDR3 consists of 16 residues. Per the germline V gene, CDR1 is SGHAT and CDR2 is FQDESV (reference sequence).

The table lists this clone with a count of one. The chain carries TRBV7-9 and TRBJ1-4; 9 bases align to TRBD1. Germline V lookup: CDR1 SEHNR, CDR2 FQNEAQ (reference sequence). The CDR3 has 15 amino acids. Trimming cost V 5 bases and J 7 bases; bases outside gene matches: 8. DNA for the CDR3: TGTGCCAGCAGCAAAACAGGGGGCCTCAGTGAAAAACTGTTTTTT. Translated, it gives CASSKTGGLSEKLFF.

The CDR3 protein is CASSVFGTGRTGELFF. The DNA for the CDR3 is TGTGCCAGCAGCGTATTCGGGACAGGGAGGACCGGGGAGCTGTTTTTT. The J gene is TRBJ2-2, the V gene TRBV9, with 9 bases that match TRBD1. Trimming cost V 1 base and J 5 bases; bases outside gene matches: 6. Per germline, CDR1 SGDLS and CDR2 YYNGEE. There are 16 residues in the CDR3. The variable domain in full, with the rest retrieved from reference TRBV9 and TRBJ2-2, is DSGVTQTPKHLITATGQRVTLRCSPRSGDLSVYWYQQSLDQGLQFLIQYYNGEERAKGNILERFSAQQFPDLHSELNLSSLELGDSALYFCASSVFGTGRTGELFFGEGSRLTVL.

The J gene is TRBJ1-2, the V gene TRBV7-6, with D unresolved. V lost 4 bases, J lost 2 bases, and 11 bases lay in between. The CDR3 is made up of 14 amino acids. Looked up from germline, CDR1 is SGHVS and CDR2 is FNYEAQ. CDR3 in DNA: TGTGCCAGCAGCTCCCCCGGCAGGAACTATGGCTACACCTTC. Translating it yields CASSSPGRNYGYTF.

The chain uses TRBV28 and TRBJ1-2; D gene ambiguous. Germline V gene data show CDR1 as MDHEN and CDR2 as SYDVKM. Trimming removed 8 bases at V and 7 bases at J, with 20 bases between. CDR3 length: 14 residues. The CDR3 DNA is TGTGCCAGCTGGGAGGGTCTTAGTCTAGGTGGCTACACCTTC. Translating gives CASWEGLSLGGYTF.

The rearrangement uses TRBV2 and TRBJ2-5, with a possible D match to TRBD1 (5 bases). Trimming removed 6 bases at V and 9 bases at J, with 20 bases between. This CDR3 contains 14 residues. Germline V gives CDR1 SNHLY, CDR2 FYNNEI. The CDR3 spells CASRSDRAQGAQYF. CDR3 coding DNA: TGTGCCAGCAGATCCGACCGAGCCCAAGGGGCCCAGTACTTC.

The sample holds a few counts of this clone. This specimen includes other DNA sequences encoding the same CDR3. The chain has TRBV19 and TRBJ1-5, with TRBD1 identical over 8 bases. Germline trimming cut 3 bases from V and 2 bases from J; bases unmatched to any gene: 3. The V gene's germline CDR1 is LNHDA and CDR2 SQIVND (reference sequence). This CDR3 spans 15 amino acids. CDR3 sequence: CASSIGGQGNQPQHF. CDR3 sequence (DNA): TGTGCCAGTAGTATCGGGGGACAGGGCAATCAGCCCCAGCATTTT.

V gene TRBV28 combines with J gene TRBJ2-7, with unresolved D. V lost 5 bases and J 7 bases, leaving 9 bases between the germline ends. Germline V gene sequence: CDR1 MDHEN, CDR2 SYDVKM. This CDR3 has 11 residues. The CDR3 DNA follows: TGTGCCAGCAGTCCCGGTTTAGAGCAGTACTTC. Encoded protein: CASSPGLEQYF.

The J gene is TRBJ1-2, the V gene TRBV28, with D tentatively TRBD1 (5 bases). V was cut by 2 bases and J by 8 bases, with 12 bases left in between. Germline lookup yields CDR1 MDHEN and CDR2 SYDVKM. The CDR3 has 13 amino acids. The CDR3 DNA follows: TGTGCCAGCAGTTTAGGGGGGATGAGGGGCTACACCTTC. This gives the protein CASSLGGMRGYTF.

The count of this clone is one. This chain links TRBV6-5 with TRBJ2-5; 11 bases align to TRBD2. V shed 7 bases and J 3 bases; nucleotides not matched to a gene: 7. CDR1 MNHEY and CDR2 SVGAGI come from the germline V gene. CDR3 length equals 15 residues. The CDR3 is CASTKLAGAKETQYF. In nucleotides, the CDR3 is TGTGCCAGCACCAAACTAGCGGGGGCCAAAGAGACCCAGTACTTC.

The chain combines TRBV30 with TRBJ1-4, with TRBD1 as a possible D gene (6 bases). The germline CDR1 and CDR2 sequences are GTSNPN and SVGIG (reference sequence). V was pared by 1 base and J by 7 bases, with 10 bases between. The CDR3 consists of 13 residues. The CDR3 DNA sequence: TGTGCCTGGAGTGACAGGGCGGGTGAAAAACTGTTTTTT. Amino acids: CAWSDRAGEKLFF.